These T cell receptor beta chains were read from a single sample in a study of control samples from healthy donors and cancer patients. Produced via immunoSEQ multiplex PCR; TCRdb's table is partial and in-frame only. Of around 180,000 clones in the sample, roughly 94% were seen once. The sequenced sample consisted of blood. The receptors here all came from a woman under 30 in good health. CDR3s include the opening cysteine and the closing phenylalanine or tryptophan. The D gene is left open where the match is weak. The size field is filled for only some rows; it gives once, few, many or a size class.

V	D	J	size	CDR3	DNA
TRBV13	NA	TRBJ1-1	NA	CAGGIIGSGGTEAFF	TGTGCCGGCGGAATTATAGGTAGCGGGGGCACTGAAGCTTTCTTT
TRBV28	NA	TRBJ2-5	NA	CASWGQAGKKTYQETQYF	TGTGCCAGCTGGGGTCAGGCCGGAAAAAAGACGTACCAAGAGACCCAGTACTTC
TRBV7-2	TRBD2	TRBJ2-1	NA	CASSQTSGPYNEQFF	TGTGCCAGCAGCCAAACTAGCGGGCCTTACAATGAGCAGTTCTTC
TRBV2	NA	TRBJ2-1	NA	CASSSYRVGGNEQFF	TGTGCCAGCAGTTCTTACAGGGTGGGGGGGAATGAGCAGTTCTTC
TRBV7-9	NA	TRBJ1-2	NA	CASSLILAGTYGYTF	TGTGCCAGCAGCTTAATTCTCGCAGGGACCTATGGCTACACCTTC
TRBV29-1	NA	TRBJ1-2	once	CSVEQVYGYTF	TGCAGCGTTGAACAAGTCTATGGCTACACCTTC
TRBV7-9	TRBD1	TRBJ1-2	NA	CASSFSGTGMAGYTF	TGTGCCAGCAGCTTCTCCGGGACAGGGATGGCTGGCTACACCTTC
TRBV11-3	NA	TRBJ1-1	NA	CASSLGRREAFF	TGTGCCAGCAGCTTAGGCAGGCGCGAAGCTTTCTTT
TRBV12-5	NA	TRBJ1-4	few	CASGLPERGQTNEKLFF	TGTGCTAGTGGTTTGCCGGAGAGGGGTCAGACTAATGAAAAACTGTTTTTT
TRBV29-1	NA	TRBJ1-6	NA	CSVEDIPRARSPLHF	TGCAGCGTTGAAGATATCCCGCGGGCCCGGTCACCCCTCCACTTT
TRBV7-8	NA	TRBJ2-3	NA	CASRFGSTDTQYF	TGTGCCAGCAGATTTGGTAGCACAGATACGCAGTATTTT
TRBV5-5	NA	TRBJ1-3	NA	CASSPWDGLSGNTIYF	TGTGCCAGCAGCCCTTGGGACGGCCTCTCTGGAAACACCATATATTTT
TRBV25-1	TRBD1	TRBJ1-4	NA	CASSSPGQPNEKLFF	TGTGCCAGCAGTTCGCCGGGACAGCCTAATGAAAAACTGTTTTTT
TRBV21-1	NA	TRBJ1-1	NA	CASSTGGAGTEAFF	TGTGCCAGCAGTACAGGGGGCGCGGGCACTGAAGCTTTCTTT
TRBV7-2	TRBD2	TRBJ2-5	NA	CASSRGLGLAVQETQYF	TGTGCCAGCAGCCGCGGACTAGGACTAGCGGTCCAAGAGACCCAGTACTTC
TRBV5-1	NA	TRBJ2-2	NA	CASSWGSVPGAGTGELFF	TGCGCCAGCAGCTGGGGATCCGTCCCGGGGGCGGGCACCGGGGAGCTGTTTTTT
TRBV18	TRBD1	TRBJ1-5	NA	CASSPTGNSNQPQHF	TGTGCCAGCTCACCGACAGGGAATAGTAATCAGCCCCAGCATTTT
TRBV2	NA	TRBJ2-7	NA	CASGLHYEQYF	TGTGCCAGCGGACTCCACTACGAGCAGTACTTC
TRBV5-8	NA	TRBJ1-3	NA	CASSLGGNTIYF	TGTGCCAGCAGCTTGGGAGGAAACACCATATATTTT
TRBV5-1	TRBD1	TRBJ1-1	NA	CASSWGQGNTEAFF	TGCGCCAGCAGCTGGGGACAGGGGAACACTGAAGCTTTCTTT
TRBV5-1	TRBD1	TRBJ1-4	NA	CASSSTGPGDEKLFF	TGCGCCAGCAGCTCGACAGGGCCAGGAGATGAAAAACTGTTTTTT
TRBV5-5	NA	TRBJ1-5	few	CASSFRATSNPNQPQHF	TGTGCCAGCAGCTTTCGGGCCACCTCAAATCCCAATCAGCCCCAGCATTTT
TRBV5-4	TRBD1	TRBJ1-5	NA	CASSRQGREPQHF	TGTGCCAGCAGCCGACAGGGGAGGGAGCCCCAGCATTTT
TRBV28	NA	TRBJ1-6	NA	CASSLPLGRGRTYNSPLHF	TGTGCCAGCAGTCTCCCGTTGGGCAGGGGTAGGACCTATAATTCACCCCTCCACTTT
TRBV28	NA	TRBJ2-3	NA	CASSLQGSPIDTQYF	TGTGCCAGCAGTTTACAGGGGTCTCCGATAGATACGCAGTATTTT
TRBV5-1	NA	TRBJ1-1	NA	CASSLGANTEAFF	TGCGCCAGCAGCTTAGGAGCGAACACTGAAGCTTTCTTT
TRBV2	NA	TRBJ1-4	NA	CASKAGVSEKLFF	TGTGCCAGCAAGGCAGGTGTGAGTGAAAAACTGTTTTTT
TRBV6-6	NA	TRBJ1-1	once	CASSYGGPRLSEAFF	TGTGCCAGCAGTTACGGGGGGCCCAGGTTGTCTGAAGCTTTCTTT
TRBV5-4	NA	TRBJ2-3	NA	CASSRGGAFNTDTQYF	TGTGCCAGCAGCCGAGGGGGGGCCTTTAACACAGATACGCAGTATTTT